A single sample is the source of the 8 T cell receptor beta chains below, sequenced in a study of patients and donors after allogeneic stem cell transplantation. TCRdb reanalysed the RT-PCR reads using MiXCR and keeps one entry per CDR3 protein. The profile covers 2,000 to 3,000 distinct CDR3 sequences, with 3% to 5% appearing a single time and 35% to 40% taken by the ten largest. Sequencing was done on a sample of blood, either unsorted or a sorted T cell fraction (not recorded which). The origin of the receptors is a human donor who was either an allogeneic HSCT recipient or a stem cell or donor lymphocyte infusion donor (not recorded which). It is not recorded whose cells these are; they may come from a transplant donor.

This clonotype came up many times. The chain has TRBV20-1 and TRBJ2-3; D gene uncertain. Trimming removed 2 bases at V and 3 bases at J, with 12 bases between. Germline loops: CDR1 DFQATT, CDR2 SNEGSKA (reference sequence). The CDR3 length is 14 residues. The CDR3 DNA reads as TGCAGTGCTAGAACTGGGCGCGCGACAGATACGCAGTATTTT. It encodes CSARTGRATDTQYF.

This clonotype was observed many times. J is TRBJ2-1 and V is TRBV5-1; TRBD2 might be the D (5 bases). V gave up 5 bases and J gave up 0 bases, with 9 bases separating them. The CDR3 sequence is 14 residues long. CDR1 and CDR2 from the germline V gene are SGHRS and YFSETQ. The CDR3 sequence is CASRAGGSYNEQFF. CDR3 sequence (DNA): TGCGCCAGCAGGGCCGGAGGCTCCTACAATGAGCAGTTCTTC.

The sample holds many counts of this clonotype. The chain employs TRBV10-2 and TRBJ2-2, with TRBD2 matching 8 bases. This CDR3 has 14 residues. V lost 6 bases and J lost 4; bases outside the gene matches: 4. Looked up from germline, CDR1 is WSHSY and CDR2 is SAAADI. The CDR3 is CASRGREVTGELFF. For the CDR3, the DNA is TGCGCCAGCAGAGGGCGGGAGGTCACCGGGGAGCTGTTTTTT.

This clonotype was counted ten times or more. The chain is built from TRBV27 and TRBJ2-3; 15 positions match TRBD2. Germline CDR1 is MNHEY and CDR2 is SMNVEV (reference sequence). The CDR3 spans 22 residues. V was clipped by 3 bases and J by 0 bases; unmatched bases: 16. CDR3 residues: CASSFAGRGTSGRTPSTDTQYF. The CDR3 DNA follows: TGTGCCAGCAGTTTTGCGGGTAGGGGGACTAGCGGGAGGACTCCTAGCACAGATACGCAGTATTTT.

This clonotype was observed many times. The DNA for the CDR3 is TGTGCCACCAGCAGAGATGTTTATGAGCAGTTCTTC. It is translated as CATSRDVYEQFF. The chain joins TRBV15 to TRBJ2-1, with D unresolved. This CDR3 is 12 amino acids long. CDR1 is LNHNV and CDR2 is YYDKDF in the germline V gene (reference sequence). V dropped 0 bases and J dropped 8 bases, with 5 bases sitting between them. Looking up the rest from reference TRBV15 and TRBJ2-1 gives the full variable domain: DAMVIQNPRYQVTQFGKPVTLSCSQTLNHNVMYWYQQKSSQAPKLLFHYYDKDFNNEADTPDNFQSRRPNTSFCFLDIRSPGLGDTAMYLCATSRDVYEQFFGPGTRLTVL.

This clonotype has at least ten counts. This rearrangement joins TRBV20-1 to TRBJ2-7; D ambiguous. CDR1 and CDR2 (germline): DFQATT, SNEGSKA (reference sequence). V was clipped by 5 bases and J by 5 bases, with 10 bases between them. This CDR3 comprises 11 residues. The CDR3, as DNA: TGCAGTGCTTCCGGGCAGGACGAGCAGTACTTC. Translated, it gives CSASGQDEQYF.

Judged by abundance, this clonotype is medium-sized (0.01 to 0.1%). The CDR3 bases are TGTGCCACCAGCAGAGATTTGGCGGGAGCAGATACGCAGTATTTT. Translated: CATSRDLAGADTQYF. The rearrangement links TRBV15 to TRBJ2-3; 7 bases agree with TRBD2. The CDR3 runs 15 residues. With 0 bases clipped from V and 4 bases from J, the junction kept 4 bases outside the gene matches. CDR1 is LNHNV and CDR2 is YYDKDF in the germline V gene (reference sequence).

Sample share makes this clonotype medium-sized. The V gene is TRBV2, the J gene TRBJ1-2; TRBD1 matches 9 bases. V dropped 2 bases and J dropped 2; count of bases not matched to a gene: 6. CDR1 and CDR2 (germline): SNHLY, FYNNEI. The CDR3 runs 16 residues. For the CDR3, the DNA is TGTGCCAGCAGTGAACGGAGGACAGGGGAAAACTATGGCTACACCTTC. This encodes CASSERRTGENYGYTF.